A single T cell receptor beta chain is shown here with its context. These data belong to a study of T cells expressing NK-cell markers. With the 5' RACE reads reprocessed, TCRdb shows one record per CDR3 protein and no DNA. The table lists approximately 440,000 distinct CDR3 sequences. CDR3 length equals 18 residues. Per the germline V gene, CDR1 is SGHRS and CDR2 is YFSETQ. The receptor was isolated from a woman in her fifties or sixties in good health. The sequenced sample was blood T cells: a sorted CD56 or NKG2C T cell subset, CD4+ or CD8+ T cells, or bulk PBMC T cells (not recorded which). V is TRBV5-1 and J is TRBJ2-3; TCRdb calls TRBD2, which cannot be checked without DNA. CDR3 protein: CASSLFARLAGSTDTQYF.